This entry lists 21 T cell receptor beta chains sequenced from one sample in a study of blood T cell repertoires in COVID-19. Clones were read by immunoSEQ multiplex PCR, and TCRdb kept only the in-frame ones, dropping some. Altogether just over 650,000 clones are present, about 87% being singletons, with the ten largest covering more than 0.25%. The specimen sequenced was peripheral blood. These receptors were obtained from a woman under 30 with acute or convalescent COVID-19.

The chain recombines TRBV3-1 (or the pseudogene TRBV3-2) with TRBJ1-2; D is ambiguous. Trimming shortened V by 5 bases and J by 2 bases, and 12 bases separated the two germline ends. The germline V gene encodes CDR1 LGHDT and CDR2 YNNKEL (reference sequence). This CDR3 has 14 amino acids. This CDR3 is CASSTQTGNYGYTF. DNA for the CDR3: TGTGCCAGCAGCACCCAGACGGGGAACTATGGCTACACCTTC.

V is TRBV30 and J is TRBJ1-1; maybe TRBD1 (5 bases). Germline V gene lookup returns CDR1 GTSNPN and CDR2 SVGIG (reference sequence). This CDR3 is 13 amino acids long. V was shortened by 3 bases and J by 0 bases, with 8 bases between the two germline ends. The CDR3 nucleotides are TGTGCCTGGAGACAGGATCTGAACACTGAAGCTTTCTTT. This encodes CAWRQDLNTEAFF.

The chain has TRBV30 and TRBJ2-5, with TRBD2 matching 16 bases. V was clipped by 4 bases and J by 10 bases; unmatched bases: 6. The CDR3 spans 14 residues. Germline lookup yields CDR1 GTSNPN and CDR2 SVGIG (reference sequence). Here the CDR3 DNA reads TGTGCCTGGACCCCGGGACTAGCGGGGGGGCGCCAGTACTTC. It specifies CAWTPGLAGGRQYF.

This sequence joins TRBV3-1 (or the pseudogene TRBV3-2) and TRBJ2-1; TRBD1 might be the D (5 bases). The CDR3 extends over 15 amino acids. The germline V and J ends were trimmed by 7 bases and 6 bases, with 19 bases remaining between them. Germline loops: CDR1 LGHDT, CDR2 YNNKEL (reference sequence). This CDR3 reads CASKWGRRTSNEQFF. DNA for the CDR3: TGTGCCAGCAAATGGGGCCGTCGAACCAGCAATGAGCAGTTCTTC.

The table lists this clone with a few counts. The chain couples TRBV27 to TRBJ2-2, with TRBD1 matching over 8 bases. Germline V lookup: CDR1 MNHEY, CDR2 SMNVEV (reference sequence). The CDR3 runs to 15 residues. V trimming: 3 bases; J trimming: 2 bases; junction bases outside the gene matches: 2. The CDR3 loop is CASSFRGLNTGELFF. CDR3 sequence (DNA): TGTGCCAGCAGTTTCAGGGGGCTTAACACCGGGGAGCTGTTTTTT.

The genes are TRBV10-3 and TRBJ2-7; perhaps TRBD1 as D (6 bases). Between the trimmed V and J ends, which lost 8 bases and 0 bases, there was a span of 8 bases. The CDR3 loop spans 12 amino acids. The germline V gene encodes CDR1 ENHRY and CDR2 SYGVKD. Here the CDR3 DNA reads TGTGCCATCGGCAGGGGCTCCTACGAGCAGTACTTC. As protein: CAIGRGSYEQYF.

This chain connects TRBV5-6 to TRBJ2-2; D is possibly TRBD1 (6 bases). The CDR3 extends over 16 amino acids. V gave up 3 bases and J gave up 0 bases, with 12 bases separating them. Germline V gene sequence: CDR1 SGHDT, CDR2 YYEEEE. The CDR3 nucleotides are TGTGCCAGCAGCTACGGGACAAGGTCGAACACCGGGGAGCTGTTTTTT. As protein: CASSYGTRSNTGELFF.

This sequence joins TRBV9 and TRBJ1-3, with 7 nucleotides matching TRBD1. V shed 3 bases and J 4 bases; nucleotides not matched to a gene: 4. The CDR3 runs to 14 residues. Per the germline V gene, CDR1 is SGDLS and CDR2 is YYNGEE. The CDR3 sequence: CASSARGTGNTIYF. The CDR3 nucleotides read TGTGCCAGCAGCGCCAGGGGGACAGGAAACACCATATATTTT.

The V call is TRBV7-9, the J call TRBJ1-6, with unresolved D. This CDR3 has 12 amino acids. CDR1 SEHNR and CDR2 FQNEAQ come from the germline V gene (reference sequence). V was clipped by 2 bases and J by 9 bases, with 5 bases between them. The CDR3 loop is CASSLTVSPLHF. In DNA form, the CDR3 reads TGTGCCAGCAGCTTAACAGTTTCACCCCTCCACTTT.

Only one count was recorded for this clone. The rearrangement joins TRBV19 to TRBJ2-2; 11 bases fit TRBD2. Trimming at V came to 6 bases and at J to 2 bases, leaving 8 bases not matched to a gene. CDR1 is LNHDA and CDR2 is SQIVND in the germline V gene (reference sequence). The CDR3 is 17 residues long. In DNA form, the CDR3 reads TGTGCCAGTAGCCCCAAGGGACTAGCGGCTAACACCGGGGAGCTGTTTTTT. Translating it yields CASSPKGLAANTGELFF.

The chain combines TRBV9 with TRBJ2-7; the match to TRBD1 covers 8 bases. The V gene end was trimmed by 1 base and the J gene end by 4 bases; junction bases not matched to a gene: 10. Germline assignment: CDR1 SGDLS and CDR2 YYNGEE. This CDR3 spans 16 amino acids. CDR3 loop: CASSVRGQGDRYEQYF. CDR3 DNA: TGTGCCAGCAGCGTACGCGGACAGGGTGACCGATACGAGCAGTACTTC.

The V gene is TRBV10-3, the J gene TRBJ1-5; 8 nucleotides align to TRBD1. The germline gives CDR1 ENHRY, CDR2 SYGVKD. The ends lost 10 bases at V and 1 base at J; junction bases unmatched: 9. The CDR3 sequence is 15 residues long. The CDR3, as DNA: TGTGCCACCAGCCCGACAGGGGACAGCAATCAGCCCCAGCATTTT. Its protein product is CATSPTGDSNQPQHF.

The chain carries TRBV4-1 and TRBJ1-2; 9 bases line up with TRBD1. J gave up 8 bases and V 6 bases, and 13 bases lay outside the gene matches. Germline V CDR1 and CDR2: MGHRA, YSYEKL. This CDR3 has 15 amino acids. CDR3 nucleotide sequence: TGCGCCAGCAGACAACCCCCGGGACAGGGTAAAGGCTACACCTTC. Protein sequence: CASRQPPGQGKGYTF.

The chain is built from TRBV29-1 and TRBJ1-4; D possibly corresponds to TRBD1 (6 bases). CDR3 length: 11 residues. Per the germline V gene, CDR1 is SQVTM and CDR2 is ANQGSEA. Trimming shortened V by 6 bases and J by 8 bases, and 10 bases separated the two germline ends. In DNA form, the CDR3 reads TGCAGCGTGACAGGACCCGAAAAACTGTTTTTT. Translation: CSVTGPEKLFF.

The rearrangement uses TRBV6-2 or TRBV6-3 and TRBJ2-6, with 7 positions matching TRBD2. Germline V lookup: CDR1 MNHEY, CDR2 SVGEGT. The CDR3 covers 19 residues. Losses at the gene ends were 2 bases for V and 0 bases for J; bases not matched to a gene: 10. CDR3 loop: CASSYPERGEPSGANVLTF. In DNA form, the CDR3 reads TGTGCCAGCAGTTACCCTGAACGGGGGGAACCCTCTGGGGCCAACGTCCTGACTTTC.

The chain couples TRBV28 to TRBJ2-7; D may be TRBD1 (5 bases). CDR1 and CDR2 (germline): MDHEN, SYDVKM. V lost 2 bases, J lost 3 bases, and 8 bases lay in between. The CDR3 runs 13 residues. The CDR3 here is CASSLDSIYEQYF. The DNA of the CDR3 is TGTGCCAGCAGTTTAGACAGCATCTACGAGCAGTACTTC. The full variable domain, rest sourced from reference TRBV28 and TRBJ2-7, is DVKVTQSSRYLVKRTGEKVFLECVQDMDHENMFWYRQDPGLGLRLIYFSYDVKMKEKGDIPEGYSVSREKKERFSLILESASTNQTSMYLCASSLDSIYEQYFGPGTRLTVT.

The gene calls are TRBV18 and TRBJ1-4, with TRBD1 as a possible D gene (6 bases). Germline CDR1 is KGHSH and CDR2 is LQKENI. The V and J ends lost 3 bases and 0 bases respectively, with 11 bases between them. The CDR3 is 16 amino acids. Written as DNA, the CDR3 is TGTGCCAGCTCACCGGAGCAGGGGACAACTAATGAAAAACTGTTTTTT. Translating it yields CASSPEQGTTNEKLFF.

CDR3 amino acids: CATSDFRQGENYGYTF. The CDR3 nucleotides are TGTGCCACCAGTGATTTCCGACAGGGAGAGAACTATGGCTACACCTTC. The chain joins TRBV24-1 to TRBJ1-2; 7 positions agree with TRBD1. Germline values: CDR1 KGHDR, CDR2 SFDVKD. V gave up 1 base and J gave up 2 bases; unmatched junction bases: 6. The CDR3 covers 16 residues.

CDR3 residues: CASSLDSNNQPQHF. CDR3 DNA sequence: TGTGCCAGCAGCTTAGATAGCAATAATCAGCCCCAGCATTTT. The rearrangement uses TRBV7-9 and TRBJ1-5; D is unresolved. CDR3 size: 14 residues. Germline lookup yields CDR1 SEHNR and CDR2 FQNEAQ (reference sequence). Trimming pared 1 base from V and 4 bases from J, leaving 8 bases between. The whole variable domain, remainder taken from reference TRBV7-9 and TRBJ1-5, is DTGVSQNPRHKITKRGQNVTFRCDPISEHNRLYWYRQTLGQGPEFLTYFQNEAQLEKSRLLSDRFSAERPKGSFSTLEIQRTEQGDSAMYLCASSLDSNNQPQHFGDGTRLSIL.

The CDR3 loop reads CASSSVPGVSPLHF. The DNA for the CDR3 is TGTGCCAGCAGTTCGGTACCAGGGGTTTCACCCCTCCACTTT. The chain employs TRBV6-2 or TRBV6-3 and TRBJ1-6, with D perhaps TRBD1 (6 bases). V was clipped by 4 bases and J by 9 bases, with 13 bases between them. Germline V gene data show CDR1 as MNHEY and CDR2 as SVGEGT. The CDR3 covers 14 residues.

As to this clone: The identical CDR3 is also encoded by other nucleotide sequences in the sample. V usage is TRBV12-3 or TRBV12-4 and J usage is TRBJ1-2; D perhaps matches TRBD1 (6 bases). This CDR3 is 13 amino acids long. Trimming took off 3 bases at V and 3 bases at J, with 8 bases between the two ends. The CDR3 region has the DNA TGTGCCAGCAGTTTGACAGGAGACTATGGCTACACCTTC. As protein: CASSLTGDYGYTF.